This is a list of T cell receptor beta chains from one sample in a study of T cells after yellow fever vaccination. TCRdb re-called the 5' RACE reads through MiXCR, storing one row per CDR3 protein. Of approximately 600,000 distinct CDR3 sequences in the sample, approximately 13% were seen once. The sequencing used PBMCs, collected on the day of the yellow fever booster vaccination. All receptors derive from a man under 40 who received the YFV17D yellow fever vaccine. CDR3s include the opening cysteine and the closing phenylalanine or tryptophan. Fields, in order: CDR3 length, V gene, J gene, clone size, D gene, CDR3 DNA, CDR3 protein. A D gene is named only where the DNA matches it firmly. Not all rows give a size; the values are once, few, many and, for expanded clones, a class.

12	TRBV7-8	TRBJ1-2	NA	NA	TGTGCCAGCAGGGGCACTAACTATGGCTACACCTTC	CASRGTNYGYTF
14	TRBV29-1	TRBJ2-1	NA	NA	TGCAGCGTGGAACAGGGCAGCATCGGAAATGAGCAGTTCTTC	CSVEQGSIGNEQFF
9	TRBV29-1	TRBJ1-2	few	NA	TGCAGCGTTGCAGATGGCTACACCTTC	CSVADGYTF
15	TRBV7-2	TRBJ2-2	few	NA	TGTGCCAGCAGTCAACCCCGGCAGGGCGCATCGGAGCTGTTTTTT	CASSQPRQGASELFF
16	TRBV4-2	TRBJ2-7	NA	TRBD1	TGTGCCAGCAGCCACTTTACAGGGGGCGCTTCAGACGAGCAGTACTTC	CASSHFTGGASDEQYF
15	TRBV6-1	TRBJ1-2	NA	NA	TGTGCCAGCAGTGAAGCGTCAACTAGTAACTATGGCTACACCTTC	CASSEASTSNYGYTF
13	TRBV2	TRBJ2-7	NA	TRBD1	TGTGCCAGCGTGGGGACAGGGTTCTACGAGCAGTACTTC	CASVGTGFYEQYF
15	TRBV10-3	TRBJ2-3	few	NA	TGTGCCATCAGTGAGTCAGGGACTTACACCGATACGCAGTATTTT	CAISESGTYTDTQYF
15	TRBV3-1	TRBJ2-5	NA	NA	TGTGCCAGCAGCCAAGAGGAGGCAGTAAGATCGACCCAGTACTTC	CASSQEEAVRSTQYF
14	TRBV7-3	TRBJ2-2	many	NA	TGTGCCAGCAGCAAGGGGTGGACGACCGGGGAGCTGTTTTTT	CASSKGWTTGELFF
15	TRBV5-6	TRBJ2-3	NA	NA	TGTGCCAGCAGCTCTACCTTATTCCGCACAGATACGCAGTATTTT	CASSSTLFRTDTQYF
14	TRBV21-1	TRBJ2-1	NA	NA	TGTGCCAGCGGATATCCGGGGAAGGCTCGCGAGCAGTTCTTC	CASGYPGKAREQFF
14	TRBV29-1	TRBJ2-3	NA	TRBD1	TGCAGCGTTACCCGACAGGGTCTCACAGATACGCAGTATTTT	CSVTRQGLTDTQYF
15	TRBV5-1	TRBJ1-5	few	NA	TGCGCCAGCAGCTTGGGTTCAGGGTTGCAAGAACCCCAGCATTTT	CASSLGSGLQEPQHF
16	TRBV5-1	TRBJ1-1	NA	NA	TGCGCCAGCAGATTCCAGGTCGGGAGAGCGAACACTGAAGCTTTCTTT	CASRFQVGRANTEAFF
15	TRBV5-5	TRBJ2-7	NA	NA	TGTGCCAGCAGTCTTAACCCCCTGGGGGGAAACGAGCAGTACTTC	CASSLNPLGGNEQYF
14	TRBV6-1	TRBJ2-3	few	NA	TGTGCCAGCACCCAGGGGGGGTTCCCAGATACGCAGTATTTT	CASTQGGFPDTQYF
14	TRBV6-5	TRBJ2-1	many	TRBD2	TGTGCCAGCAGTTCGGGACGGGAGGACAATGAGCAGTTCTTC	CASSSGREDNEQFF
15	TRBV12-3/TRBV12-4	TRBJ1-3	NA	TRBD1	TGTGCCAGCAGTTTCTCAGGGGGCTTCGGAAACACCATATATTTT	CASSFSGGFGNTIYF
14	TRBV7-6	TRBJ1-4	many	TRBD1	TGTGCCAGCAGCCAGGGACAGGGAGGCGAAAAACTGTTTTTT	CASSQGQGGEKLFF